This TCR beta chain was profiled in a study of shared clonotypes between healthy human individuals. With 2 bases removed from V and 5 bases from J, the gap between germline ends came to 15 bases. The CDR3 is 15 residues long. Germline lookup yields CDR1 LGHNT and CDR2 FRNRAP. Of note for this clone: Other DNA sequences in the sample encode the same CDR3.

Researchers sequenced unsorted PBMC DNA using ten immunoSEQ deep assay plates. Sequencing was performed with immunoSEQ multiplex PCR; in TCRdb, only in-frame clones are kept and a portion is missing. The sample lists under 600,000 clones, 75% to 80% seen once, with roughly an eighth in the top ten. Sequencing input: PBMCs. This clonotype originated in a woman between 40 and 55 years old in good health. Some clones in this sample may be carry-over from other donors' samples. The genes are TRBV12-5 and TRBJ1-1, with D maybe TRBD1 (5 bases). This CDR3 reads CASGLYFGAGTEAFF. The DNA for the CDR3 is TGTGCTAGTGGTTTGTACTTTGGGGCCGGTACTGAAGCTTTCTTT.